These 32 T cell receptor beta chains were all obtained from the same sample, sequenced in a study of CD8 T cells in ankylosing spondylitis. Regarding the study as a whole: Typical of ankylosing spondylitis blood, it appeared, was a TCR beta motif of about eight highly homologous variants.

What these receptors recognize is not known. TCRdb re-called the 5' RACE reads with MiXCR, one entry per CDR3 protein. This repertoire shows around 770,000 distinct CDR3 sequences, 15% to 20% found once; its top ten account for roughly a fifth. Sequenced material: blood, either unsorted or a sorted T cell fraction (not recorded which). These receptors all stem from a male donor with ankylosing spondylitis.

This clonotype was seen repeatedly, ten times or more. The chain has TRBV5-1 and TRBJ2-7; a possible D gene is TRBD1 (5 bases). CDR1 and CDR2 (germline): SGHRS, YFSETQ. There are 14 residues in the CDR3. V lost 0 bases to trimming and J lost 7 bases, with 14 bases between them. In nucleotides, the CDR3 is TGCGCCAGCAGCTTGGCAGGGCAGCGAATGGAGCAGTACTTC. The encoded protein is CASSLAGQRMEQYF.

The CDR3, as DNA: TGTGCCAGCAGTTTCGGGATAGGGACCCAGTACTTC. Translation: CASSFGIGTQYF. The genes are TRBV28 and TRBJ2-5, with D perhaps TRBD2 (5 bases). CDR1 is MDHEN and CDR2 is SYDVKM in the germline V gene. Trimming stripped 3 bases from V and 7 bases from J, with 9 bases between. The CDR3 runs 12 residues.

The chain joins TRBV4-1 to TRBJ2-2, with D unclear. The germline V and J ends were trimmed by 4 bases and 0 bases, with 12 bases remaining between them. There are 16 residues in the CDR3. The germline CDR1 and CDR2 sequences are MGHRA and YSYEKL. CDR3 region: CASSPLSPPNTGELFF. The CDR3, as DNA: TGCGCCAGCAGCCCTTTGTCCCCTCCGAACACCGGGGAGCTGTTTTTT.

The V call is TRBV10-2, the J call TRBJ1-1; D is ambiguous. The V and J ends lost 2 bases and 0 bases respectively, with 13 bases between them. Germline lookup yields CDR1 WSHSY and CDR2 SAAADI. The CDR3 covers 16 residues. Here the CDR3 DNA reads TGCGCCAGCAGTGAGAATGGTGTGGGTATGAACACTGAAGCTTTCTTT. Encoded protein: CASSENGVGMNTEAFF.

The chain links TRBV20-1 to TRBJ1-1; 7 bases align to TRBD1. V lost 6 bases and J lost 6; bases outside the gene matches: 4. The CDR3 has 11 residues. Germline V gene data show CDR1 as DFQATT and CDR2 as SNEGSKA (reference sequence). The CDR3: CSAGQDAEAFF. The CDR3 DNA reads as TGCAGTGCAGGACAGGACGCTGAAGCTTTCTTT.

A few counts support this clonotype. This chain connects TRBV18 to TRBJ1-5; no definite D call. Germline lookup yields CDR1 KGHSH and CDR2 LQKENI. This CDR3 comprises 12 residues. V was cut by 5 bases and J by 2 bases, with 4 bases left in between. The CDR3 sequence is CASSNGNQPQHF. The CDR3 coding sequence is TGTGCCAGCTCAAATGGCAATCAGCCCCAGCATTTT.

J is TRBJ2-1 and V is TRBV9, with D maybe TRBD2 (5 bases). CDR3 length: 14 amino acids. Trimming shortened V by 6 bases and J by 6 bases, and 16 bases separated the two germline ends. Germline CDR1 SGDLS, CDR2 YYNGEE. The DNA of the CDR3 is TGTGCCAGCACCCCCTGGGGAGAGGGCAATGAGCAGTTCTTC. It translates to CASTPWGEGNEQFF.

The chain is built from TRBV20-1 and TRBJ2-7; 9 bases are shared with TRBD2. Germline values: CDR1 DFQATT, CDR2 SNEGSKA (reference sequence). The trim removed 0 bases at V and 3 bases at J, leaving 15 bases unmatched. The CDR3 runs to 18 residues. For the CDR3, the DNA is TGCAGTGCTAGAGATCTGTCACGTAGCGGGAGTTTTGTCTACGAGCAGTACTTC. Translated: CSARDLSRSGSFVYEQYF.

This clonotype was seen repeatedly, ten times or more. The chain has TRBV20-1 and TRBJ1-5; 7 nucleotides agree with TRBD1. V lost 4 bases, J lost 4 bases, and 7 bases stayed unmatched. The CDR3 sequence is 14 residues long. Germline CDR1 is DFQATT and CDR2 is SNEGSKA (reference sequence). In DNA, the CDR3 is TGCAGTGCTATCCAGGGACAGCATAATCAGCCCCAGCATTTT. Protein: CSAIQGQHNQPQHF.

This clonotype turned up a few times. This rearrangement joins TRBV6-4 to TRBJ2-1; tentatively, D is TRBD2 (6 bases). V was pared by 0 bases and J by 6 bases, with 12 bases between. CDR1 and CDR2 from the germline V gene are MRHNA and SNTAGT. This CDR3 comprises 15 residues. The CDR3 DNA reads as TGTGCCAGCAGTGACTCATTCGGGGGTGGCAATGAGCAGTTCTTC. The encoded protein is CASSDSFGGGNEQFF.

Only a few counts were recorded for this clonotype. The gene calls are TRBV29-1 and TRBJ1-6, with 9 bases fitting TRBD1. The CDR3 runs to 13 residues. CDR1 is SQVTM, CDR2 ANQGSEA, per germline. Trimming removed 4 bases from V and 6 bases from J; junction bases left unmatched: 1. This CDR3 reads CSVGTGVNSPLHF. The DNA for the CDR3 is TGCAGCGTTGGGACAGGGGTTAATTCACCCCTCCACTTT.

This clonotype was seen a few times. The chain uses TRBV6-2 or TRBV6-3 and TRBJ2-7; D might be TRBD1 (5 bases). Trimming removed 4 bases at V and 3 bases at J, with 13 bases between. The CDR3 has 14 amino acids. Germline loops: CDR1 MNHEY, CDR2 SVGEGT. The CDR3: CASSSWGRNYEQYF. CDR3 coding DNA: TGTGCCAGCAGTTCTTGGGGCCGAAACTACGAGCAGTACTTC.

This clonotype was observed a few times. This sequence joins TRBV6-4 and TRBJ2-2; tentatively, D is TRBD1 or TRBD2 (5 bases each). The CDR3 is 16 residues long. CDR1 and CDR2 from the germline V gene are MRHNA and SNTAGT. V shed 6 bases and J shed 8 bases, with 22 bases lying between them. The CDR3 coding sequence is TGTGCCAGCAGCCCCCCCCGGGGCAGAACTTTAGGGGAGCTGTTTTTT. Amino acid sequence: CASSPPRGRTLGELFF.

A few counts support this clonotype. J is TRBJ2-5 and V is TRBV11-3; D is unclear. From germline, CDR1 is SGHNT and CDR2 YENEEA. The CDR3 spans 15 residues. V was trimmed by 5 bases and J by 0 bases, leaving 13 bases between them. Here the CDR3 reads CASSVSTINQETQYF. The DNA for the CDR3 is TGTGCCAGCAGCGTTTCGACCATCAACCAAGAGACCCAGTACTTC. Variable domain in full (rest from reference TRBV11-3 and TRBJ2-5): EAGVVQSPRYKIIEKKQPVAFWCNPISGHNTLYWYLQNLGQGPELLIRYENEEAVDDSQLPKDRFSAERLKGVDSTLKIQPAELGDSAVYLCASSVSTINQETQYFGPGTRLLVL.

The chain has TRBV4-3 and TRBJ2-3; maybe TRBD2 (5 bases). V lost 0 bases and J lost 7, with 20 bases in between. The CDR3 covers 17 residues. In germline, CDR1 is LGHNA, CDR2 YSLEER. CDR3 bases: TGCGCCAGCAGCCAAGATAAGAGGGAATCCATGCAGCATACGCAGTATTTT. This codes for CASSQDKRESMQHTQYF.

This chain uses TRBV27 with TRBJ2-7; D remains unclear. From germline, CDR1 is MNHEY and CDR2 SMNVEV (reference sequence). The germline V and J ends were trimmed by 4 bases and 4 bases, with 17 bases remaining between them. The CDR3 consists of 15 residues. The CDR3 sequence: CASSSRTALEYEQYF. The CDR3 nucleotides read TGTGCCAGCAGTTCCAGGACCGCCTTAGAATACGAGCAGTACTTC.

The chain has TRBV7-6 and TRBJ2-7; D call uncertain. This CDR3 has 15 amino acids. The germline V gene has CDR1 SGHVS and CDR2 FNYEAQ. V was cut by 8 bases and J by 0 bases, with 17 bases left in between. CDR3 sequence reads: CASSVQVAASYEQYF. CDR3 in DNA: TGTGCCAGCTCCGTTCAAGTGGCCGCCTCCTACGAGCAGTACTTC. The full variable domain, completed using reference TRBV7-6 and TRBJ2-7, is GAGVSQSPRYKVTKRGQDVALRCDPISGHVSLYWYRQALGQGPEFLTYFNYEAQQDKSGLPNDRFSAERPEGSISTLTIQRTEQRDSAMYRCASSVQVAASYEQYFGPGTRLTVT.

The chain joins TRBV4-2 to TRBJ2-7; D perhaps matches TRBD1 (5 bases). CDR3 length: 16 amino acids. Trimming pared 4 bases from V and 5 bases from J, leaving 21 bases between. CDR1 and CDR2 from the germline V gene are LGHNA and YNFKEQ. DNA of the CDR3: TGTGCCAGCAGCCCAATTGGACAAAATAATAAGCACGAGCAGTACTTC. Amino acids: CASSPIGQNNKHEQYF.

This clonotype was detected a few times. The chain links TRBV20-1 to TRBJ1-1, with D possibly TRBD1 on 5 matching bases. The CDR3 covers 12 residues. Germline V lookup: CDR1 DFQATT, CDR2 SNEGSKA (reference sequence). Trimming removed 6 bases at V and 7 bases at J, with 15 bases between. CDR3 region: CSATNQRGEAFF. The CDR3 DNA follows: TGCAGTGCGACCAACCAGAGGGGTGAAGCTTTCTTT.

CDR3 nucleotide sequence: TGTGCCAGCACCTGGGACAGTCCGATCTCAACCCTCCACTTT. Protein sequence: CASTWDSPISTLHF. This chain connects TRBV12-3 or TRBV12-4 to TRBJ1-6, with 7 bases that match TRBD1. The J segment lost 14 bases and the V segment lost 7 bases, leaving 14 bases of the junction unmatched. The CDR3 covers 14 residues.

The V call is TRBV12-3 or TRBV12-4, the J call TRBJ2-7, with a tentative D call TRBD1 (6 bases). The CDR3 has 14 residues. V lost 5 bases and J 0 bases, leaving 11 bases between the germline ends. For the CDR3, the DNA is TGTGCCAGCAGTCTGGGACATCCCTCCTACGAGCAGTACTTC. Its translation is CASSLGHPSYEQYF.

This sequence joins TRBV30 and TRBJ2-5; D gene ambiguous. The CDR3 sequence is 14 residues long. Trimming took 0 bases from V and 1 from J, leaving 9 bases between them. Germline V lookup: CDR1 GTSNPN, CDR2 SVGIG (reference sequence). The CDR3 DNA follows: TGTGCCTGGAGTGTAAGTCCTTTCCAAGAGACCCAGTACTTC. Its translation is CAWSVSPFQETQYF.

V and J are TRBV12-3 or TRBV12-4 and TRBJ1-1, with TRBD1 matching over 7 bases. J lost 1 base, V lost 0 bases, and 2 bases had no gene match. The CDR3 is 15 amino acids. The CDR3 protein is CASSLAGTANTEAFF. The CDR3 region has the DNA TGTGCCAGCAGTTTAGCTGGGACAGCGAACACTGAAGCTTTCTTT.

This clonotype was counted between two and nine times. The V call is TRBV29-1, the J call TRBJ1-1; 8 bases line up with TRBD1. Per the germline V gene, CDR1 is SQVTM and CDR2 is ANQGSEA. V was pared by 5 bases and J by 7 bases, with 9 bases of the junction left unmatched. CDR3 length: 13 amino acids. CDR3 in DNA: TGCAGCGTTCCCGGACAGGGTAGGATTGAAGCTTTCTTT. It specifies CSVPGQGRIEAFF.

This clonotype is a singleton in its sample. The chain uses TRBV29-1 and TRBJ2-3, with TRBD2 as a possible D gene (5 bases). CDR1 is SQVTM and CDR2 is ANQGSEA in the germline V gene. The CDR3 is 17 amino acids. Trimming cost V 3 bases and J 0 bases, with 19 bases left between them. The CDR3 DNA reads TGCAGCGTTGATCGGACGGGCGTGGGAGTGAGCACAGATACGCAGTATTTT. Its translation: CSVDRTGVGVSTDTQYF.

V and J are TRBV2 and TRBJ2-7; no reliable D call. The germline CDR1 and CDR2 sequences are SNHLY and FYNNEI. The CDR3 runs 11 residues. The V end lost 8 bases, the J end lost 6 bases, and 11 bases lay between the germline ends. This CDR3 is CASGRFFEQYF. CDR3 sequence (DNA): TGTGCCAGCGGACGTTTCTTCGAGCAGTACTTC.

The rearrangement uses TRBV18 and TRBJ1-1; no reliable D call. The CDR3 covers 14 residues. Germline-derived CDR1 and CDR2 are KGHSH and LQKENI. Trimming left V 4 bases short and J 4 bases short, with 13 bases between. The chain's CDR3 is CASSLQSTPTEAFF. In nucleotides, the CDR3 is TGTGCCAGCTCACTACAGTCCACCCCCACTGAAGCTTTCTTT.

This chain connects TRBV7-2 to TRBJ1-2; D gene unclear. V was shortened by 1 base and J by 7 bases, with 16 bases between the two germline ends. Germline-derived CDR1 and CDR2 are SGHTA and FQGNSA. The CDR3 is 15 residues long. The CDR3 here is CASSLVAPDRVGYTF. The CDR3 bases are TGTGCCAGCAGCTTAGTGGCCCCCGATAGGGTTGGCTACACCTTC.

The sample holds many counts of this clonotype. V usage is TRBV11-2 and J usage is TRBJ1-1, with a possible D match to TRBD1 (5 bases). The CDR3 extends over 21 amino acids. V gave up 2 bases and J gave up 10 bases, with 38 bases separating them. The germline V gene has CDR1 SGHAT and CDR2 FQNNGV. In DNA, the CDR3 is TGTGCCAGCAGCTTATGGTTGCACGGGGGACCCGGGGCGCGCATCCATCGGGTAGCTTTCTTT. Translating it yields CASSLWLHGGPGARIHRVAFF.

This clonotype was picked up a small number of times. The chain recombines TRBV7-2 with TRBJ1-5, with TRBD1 matching over 7 bases. From germline, CDR1 is SGHTA and CDR2 FQGNSA. Trimming cost V 1 base and J 4 bases; bases outside gene matches: 4. The CDR3 totals 15 residues. The CDR3 bases are TGTGCCAGCAGCTTAGAGGGACAGTGGAATCAGCCCCAGCATTTT. Amino acid sequence: CASSLEGQWNQPQHF. Full variable domain (outside the CDR3, taken from reference TRBV7-2 and TRBJ1-5): GAGVSQSPSNKVTEKGKDVELRCDPISGHTALYWYRQSLGQGLEFLIYFQGNSAPDKSGLPSDRFSAERTGGSVSTLTIQRTQQEDSAVYLCASSLEGQWNQPQHFGDGTRLSIL.

Written as DNA, the CDR3 is TGTGCCAGCAGCCGCGCGACAGGGGGAGAGACCCAGTACTTC. This translates into CASSRATGGETQYF. V gene TRBV7-9 combines with J gene TRBJ2-5; 9 bases align to TRBD1. V trimming: 5 bases; J trimming: 4 bases; junction bases outside the gene matches: 5. This CDR3 region has 14 residues. CDR1 SEHNR and CDR2 FQNEAQ come from the germline V gene (reference sequence).

This clonotype showed up just a few times. V is TRBV11-2 and J is TRBJ1-3, with unresolved D. V was trimmed by 0 bases and J by 0 bases, leaving 12 bases between them. From germline, CDR1 is SGHAT and CDR2 FQNNGV. There are 17 residues in the CDR3. CDR3 DNA: TGTGCCAGCAGCTTAGAGGGCAGAAAGAGCTCTGGAAACACCATATATTTT. Its translation: CASSLEGRKSSGNTIYF.